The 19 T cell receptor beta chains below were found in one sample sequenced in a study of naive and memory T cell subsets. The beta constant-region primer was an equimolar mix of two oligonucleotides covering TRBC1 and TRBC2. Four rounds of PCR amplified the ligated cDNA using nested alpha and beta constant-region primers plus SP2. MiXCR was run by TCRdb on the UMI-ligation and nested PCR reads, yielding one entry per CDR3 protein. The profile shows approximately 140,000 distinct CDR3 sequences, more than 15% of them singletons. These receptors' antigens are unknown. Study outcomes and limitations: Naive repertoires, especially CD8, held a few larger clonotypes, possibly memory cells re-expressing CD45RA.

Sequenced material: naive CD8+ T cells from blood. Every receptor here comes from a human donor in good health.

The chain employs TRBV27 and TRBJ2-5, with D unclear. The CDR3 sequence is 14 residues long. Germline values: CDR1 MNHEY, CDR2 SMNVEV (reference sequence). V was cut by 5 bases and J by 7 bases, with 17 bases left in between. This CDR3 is CASSLPGVEGTQYF. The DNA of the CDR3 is TGTGCCAGCAGTCTCCCCGGTGTAGAAGGGACCCAGTACTTC.

The CDR3 region is CASSLGASGLTDTQYF. CDR3 nucleotide sequence: TGTGCCAGCAGCTTAGGAGCTAGCGGACTTACAGATACGCAGTATTTT. The chain combines TRBV7-9 with TRBJ2-3; 7 bases match TRBD2. Trimming took 1 base from V and 3 from J; bases not matched to a gene: 7. Per germline, CDR1 SEHNR and CDR2 FQNEAQ (reference sequence). The CDR3 has 16 residues.

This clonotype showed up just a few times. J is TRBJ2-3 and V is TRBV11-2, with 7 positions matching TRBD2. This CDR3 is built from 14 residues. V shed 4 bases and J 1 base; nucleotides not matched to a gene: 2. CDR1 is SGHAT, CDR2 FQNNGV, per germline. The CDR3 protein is CASSWAGGTDTQYF. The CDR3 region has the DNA TGTGCCAGCAGCTGGGCGGGAGGCACAGATACGCAGTATTTT.

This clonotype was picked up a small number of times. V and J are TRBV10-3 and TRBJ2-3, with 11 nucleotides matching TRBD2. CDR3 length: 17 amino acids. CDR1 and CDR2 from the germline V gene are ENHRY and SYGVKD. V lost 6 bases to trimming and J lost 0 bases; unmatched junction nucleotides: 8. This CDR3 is CAISASGLAASTDTQYF. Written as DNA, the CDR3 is TGTGCCATCAGCGCCTCGGGACTAGCGGCTAGCACAGATACGCAGTATTTT.

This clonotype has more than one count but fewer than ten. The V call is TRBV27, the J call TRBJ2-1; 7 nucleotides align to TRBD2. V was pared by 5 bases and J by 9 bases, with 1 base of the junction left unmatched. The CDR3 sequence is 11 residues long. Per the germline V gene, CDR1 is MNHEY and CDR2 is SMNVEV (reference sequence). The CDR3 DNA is TGTGCCAGCAGTAGCGGGGCTGAGCAGTTCTTC. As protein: CASSSGAEQFF.

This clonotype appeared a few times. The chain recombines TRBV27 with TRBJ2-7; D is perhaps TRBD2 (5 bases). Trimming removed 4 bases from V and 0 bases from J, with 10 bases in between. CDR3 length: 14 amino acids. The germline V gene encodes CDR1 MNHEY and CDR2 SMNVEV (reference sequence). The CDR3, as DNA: TGTGCCAGCAGTTCTAAGCGGTCCTCCTACGAGCAGTACTTC. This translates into CASSSKRSSYEQYF.

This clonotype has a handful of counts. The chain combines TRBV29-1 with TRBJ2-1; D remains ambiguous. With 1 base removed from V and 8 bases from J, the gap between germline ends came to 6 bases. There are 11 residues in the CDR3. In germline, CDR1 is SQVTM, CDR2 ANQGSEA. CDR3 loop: CSVEGRDEQFF. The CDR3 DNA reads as TGCAGCGTTGAAGGTAGAGATGAGCAGTTCTTC.

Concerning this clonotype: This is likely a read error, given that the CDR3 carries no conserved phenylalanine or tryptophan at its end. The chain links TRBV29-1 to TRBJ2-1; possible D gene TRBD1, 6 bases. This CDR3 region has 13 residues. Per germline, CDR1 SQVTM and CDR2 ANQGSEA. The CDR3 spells CSGVKGDVNEQFL. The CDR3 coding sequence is TGCAGTGGGGTTAAGGGGGATGTGAATGAGCAGTTCTTA.

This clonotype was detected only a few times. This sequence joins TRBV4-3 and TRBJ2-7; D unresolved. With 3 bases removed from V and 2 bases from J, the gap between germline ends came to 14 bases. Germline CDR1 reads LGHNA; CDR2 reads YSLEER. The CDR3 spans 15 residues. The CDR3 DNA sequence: TGCGCCAGCAGCCAGGCAGACACCGCCGCCTACGAGCAGTACTTC. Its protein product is CASSQADTAAYEQYF.

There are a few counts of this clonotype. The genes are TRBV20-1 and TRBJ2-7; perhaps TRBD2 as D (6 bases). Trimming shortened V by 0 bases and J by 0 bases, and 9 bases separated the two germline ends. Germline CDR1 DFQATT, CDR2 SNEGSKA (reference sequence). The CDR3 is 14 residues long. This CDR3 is CSARDTRDSYEQYF. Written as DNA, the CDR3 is TGCAGTGCTAGAGATACGCGGGACTCCTACGAGCAGTACTTC.

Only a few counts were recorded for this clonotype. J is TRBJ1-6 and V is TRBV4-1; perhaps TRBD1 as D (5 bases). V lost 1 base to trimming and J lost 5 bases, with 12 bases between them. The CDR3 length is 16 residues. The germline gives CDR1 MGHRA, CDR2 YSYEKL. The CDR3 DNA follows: TGCGCCAGCAGCCAAGGTGGGGGAGACAATAATTCACCCCTCCACTTT. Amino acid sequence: CASSQGGGDNNSPLHF.

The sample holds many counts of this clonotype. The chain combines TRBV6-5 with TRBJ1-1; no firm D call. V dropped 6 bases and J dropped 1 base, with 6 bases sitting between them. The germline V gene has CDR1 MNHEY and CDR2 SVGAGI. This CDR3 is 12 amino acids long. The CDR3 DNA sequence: TGTGCCAGCAGCCCACCGAACACTGAAGCTTTCTTT. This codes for CASSPPNTEAFF.

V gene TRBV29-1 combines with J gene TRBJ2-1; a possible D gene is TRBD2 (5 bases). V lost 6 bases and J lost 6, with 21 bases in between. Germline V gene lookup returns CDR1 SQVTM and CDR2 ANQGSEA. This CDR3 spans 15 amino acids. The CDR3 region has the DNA TGCAGCGTACCCTTCGGGGTAAAACCCACCAATGAGCAGTTCTTC. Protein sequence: CSVPFGVKPTNEQFF.

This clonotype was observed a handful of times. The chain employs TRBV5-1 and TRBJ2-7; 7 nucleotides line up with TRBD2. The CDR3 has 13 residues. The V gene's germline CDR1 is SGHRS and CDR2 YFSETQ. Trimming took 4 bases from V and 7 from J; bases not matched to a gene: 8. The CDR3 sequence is CASSRSTGGEQYF. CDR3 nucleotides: TGCGCCAGCAGCCGCTCGACGGGAGGTGAGCAGTACTTC. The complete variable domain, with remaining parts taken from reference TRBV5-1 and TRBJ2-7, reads KAGVTQTPRYLIKTRGQQVTLSCSPISGHRSVSWYQQTPGQGLQFLFEYFSETQRNKGNFPGRFSGRQFSNSRSEMNVSTLELGDSALYLCASSRSTGGEQYFGPGTRLTVT.

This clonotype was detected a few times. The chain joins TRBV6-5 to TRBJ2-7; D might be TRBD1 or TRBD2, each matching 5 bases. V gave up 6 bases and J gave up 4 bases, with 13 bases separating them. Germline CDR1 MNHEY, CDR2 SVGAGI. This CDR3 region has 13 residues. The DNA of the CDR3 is TGTGCCAGCAGCAACCGGGACCCTTACGAGCAGTACTTC. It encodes CASSNRDPYEQYF.

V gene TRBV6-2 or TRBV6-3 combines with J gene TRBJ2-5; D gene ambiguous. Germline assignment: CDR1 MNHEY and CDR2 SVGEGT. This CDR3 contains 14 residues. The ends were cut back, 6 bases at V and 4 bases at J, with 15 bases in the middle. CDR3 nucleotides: TGTGCCAGCAGCCTACATCTAGGCAGAGAGACCCAGTACTTC. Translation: CASSLHLGRETQYF.

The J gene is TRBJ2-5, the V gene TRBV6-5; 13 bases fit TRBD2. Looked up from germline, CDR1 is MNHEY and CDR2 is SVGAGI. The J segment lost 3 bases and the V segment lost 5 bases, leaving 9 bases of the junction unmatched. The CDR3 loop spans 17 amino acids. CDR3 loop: CASSRGLAGMLEETQYF. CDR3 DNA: TGTGCCAGCAGTAGGGGACTAGCGGGAATGCTAGAAGAGACCCAGTACTTC.

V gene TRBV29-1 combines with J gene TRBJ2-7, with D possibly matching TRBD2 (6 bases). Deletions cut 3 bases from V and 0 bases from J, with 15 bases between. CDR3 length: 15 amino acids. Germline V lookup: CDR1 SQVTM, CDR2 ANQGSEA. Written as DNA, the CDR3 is TGCAGCGTTGAGTTAATTAGCGGTAGCTCCTACGAGCAGTACTTC. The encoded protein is CSVELISGSSYEQYF.

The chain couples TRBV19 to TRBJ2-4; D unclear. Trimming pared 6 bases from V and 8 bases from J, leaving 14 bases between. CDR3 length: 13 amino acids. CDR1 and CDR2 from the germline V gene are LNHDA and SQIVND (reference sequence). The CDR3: CASSLIADHIQYF. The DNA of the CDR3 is TGTGCCAGTAGCCTAATAGCAGACCACATTCAGTACTTC.